This T cell receptor (beta chain) stems from a study of T cell changes during pregnancy in multiple sclerosis. The assay was immunoSEQ multiplex PCR, and TCRdb's table has in-frame clones only and misses some. The sample holds 75,000 to 95,000 clones, around 90% seen once. V was pared by 6 bases and J by 0 bases, with 13 bases between. Looked up from germline, CDR1 is GTSNPN and CDR2 is SVGIG (reference sequence). The CDR3 loop spans 14 amino acids. This clonotype originated in a female donor with multiple sclerosis, enrolled in a pregnancy study. The rearrangement links TRBV30 to TRBJ2-3, with D tentatively TRBD2 (6 bases). This sample comprised peripheral blood, obtained before pregnancy. This CDR3 reads CACSSGGSTDTQYF. In DNA, the CDR3 is TGTGCCTGCTCGTCTGGAGGGAGCACAGATACGCAGTATTTT.